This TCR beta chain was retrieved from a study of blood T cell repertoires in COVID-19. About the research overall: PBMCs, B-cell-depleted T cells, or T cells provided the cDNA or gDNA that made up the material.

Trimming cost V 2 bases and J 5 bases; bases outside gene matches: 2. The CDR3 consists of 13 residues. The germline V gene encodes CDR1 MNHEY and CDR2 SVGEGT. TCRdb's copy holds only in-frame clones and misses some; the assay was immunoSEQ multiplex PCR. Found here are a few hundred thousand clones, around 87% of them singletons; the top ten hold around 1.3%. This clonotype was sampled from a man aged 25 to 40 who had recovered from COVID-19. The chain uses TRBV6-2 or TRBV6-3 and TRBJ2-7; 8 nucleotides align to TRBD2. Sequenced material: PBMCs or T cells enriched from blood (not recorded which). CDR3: CASSYREGNEQYF. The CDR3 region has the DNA TGTGCCAGCAGTTACCGGGAGGGGAACGAGCAGTACTTC.